This passage covers 20 T cell receptor beta chains from one sample sequenced in a study of technical replicates of blood from a handful of donors. Generated by immunoSEQ multiplex PCR, the TCRdb table keeps only in-frame clones and is missing some. Of some 48,000 clones listed, approximately 95% are singletons. Sequencing was done on a sample of T cells isolated from PBMCs. The receptors come from a human donor in good health.

V gene TRBV5-1 combines with J gene TRBJ2-1, with TRBD2 identical over 11 bases. Germline CDR1 reads SGHRS; CDR2 reads YFSETQ. The J segment lost 14 bases and the V segment lost 1 base, leaving 20 bases of the junction unmatched. There are 18 residues in the CDR3. For the CDR3, the DNA is TGCGCCAGCAGCTTGTGGGGACAGGGTCGAGATAGCGGGAGGGCCGAGTTCTTC. Protein: CASSLWGQGRDSGRAEFF.

The V gene is TRBV27, the J gene TRBJ1-1, with D possibly matching TRBD1 (5 bases). The CDR3 extends over 15 amino acids. The germline V gene encodes CDR1 MNHEY and CDR2 SMNVEV (reference sequence). Trimming took off 5 bases at V and 6 bases at J, with 19 bases between the two ends. Written as DNA, the CDR3 is TGTGCCAGCAGTCCTATAGACAGAGACGCCTCTGAAGCTTTCTTT. Its protein product is CASSPIDRDASEAFF.

This chain connects TRBV5-4 to TRBJ2-7; D perhaps matches TRBD2 (6 bases). The CDR3 totals 12 residues. V lost 4 bases to trimming and J lost 7 bases, with 12 bases between them. Germline V gene sequence: CDR1 SGHNT, CDR2 YYREEE (reference sequence). CDR3 sequence (DNA): TGTGCCAGCAGCGGAGGGGTCGGGGAGCAGTACTTC. Amino acids: CASSGGVGEQYF. Looking up the rest from reference TRBV5-4 and TRBJ2-7 gives the full variable domain: ETGVTQSPTHLIKTRGQQVTLRCSSQSGHNTVSWYQQALGQGPQFIFQYYREEENGRGNFPPRFSGLQFPNYSSELNVNALELDDSALYLCASSGGVGEQYFGPGTRLTVT.

The chain combines TRBV20-1 with TRBJ1-1; D is unresolved. Germline CDR1 and CDR2: DFQATT and SNEGSKA (reference sequence). V lost 3 bases, J lost 5 bases, and 7 bases lay in between. The CDR3 consists of 11 residues. CDR3: CSASLLTEAFF. The DNA for the CDR3 is TGCAGTGCTAGTCTTTTAACTGAAGCTTTCTTT.

This clone came up once. V and J are TRBV11-2 and TRBJ2-7, with D perhaps TRBD2 (5 bases). CDR3 length equals 16 residues. V was pared by 5 bases and J by 4 bases, with 21 bases between. Germline V gene lookup returns CDR1 SGHAT and CDR2 FQNNGV. The CDR3 protein is CASSPDYGDFGYEQYF. The CDR3 DNA follows: TGTGCCAGCAGCCCGGATTACGGGGATTTCGGGTACGAGCAGTACTTC.

The chain is built from TRBV5-1 and TRBJ2-1, with TRBD2 matching 10 bases. CDR1 and CDR2 (germline): SGHRS, YFSETQ. The CDR3 loop spans 16 amino acids. The V segment lost 4 bases and the J segment 6 bases; nucleotides outside the gene matches: 10. The CDR3 coding sequence is TGCGCCAGCAGCCCATATCTAGCGGGAGTACCCAATGAGCAGTTCTTC. Encoded protein: CASSPYLAGVPNEQFF.

The chain recombines TRBV21-1 with TRBJ1-2; TRBD1, as called in the table, went unchecked against the DNA. TRBV21-1 is reported as a pseudogene. The CDR3 spans 17 residues. The CDR3 coding sequence is TGTGCCAGCAGCAAAGCCGACAGGGTGACATTTAACTATGGCTACACCTTC. Translated: CASSKADRVTFNYGYTF.

This chain links TRBV15 with TRBJ2-7, with TRBD2 identical over 9 bases. The CDR3 has 15 residues. Germline loops: CDR1 LNHNV, CDR2 YYDKDF (reference sequence). Trimming took 0 bases from V and 2 from J; bases not matched to a gene: 2. The chain's CDR3 is CATSREAGGTYEQYF. The CDR3 DNA is TGTGCCACCAGCAGAGAAGCGGGAGGTACCTACGAGCAGTACTTC.

This clone has just one count. The chain links TRBV19 to TRBJ1-1; 8 bases are a match to TRBD1. Germline V gene sequence: CDR1 LNHDA, CDR2 SQIVND (reference sequence). CDR3 length: 13 amino acids. The V gene end was trimmed by 5 bases and the J gene end by 5 bases; junction bases not matched to a gene: 4. CDR3 sequence (DNA): TGTGCCAGTAGTCAGGACAGGGAGACTGAAGCTTTCTTT. Encoded protein: CASSQDRETEAFF. Supplemented by reference TRBV19 and TRBJ1-1, the full variable domain reads DGGITQSPKYLFRKEGQNVTLSCEQNLNHDAMYWYRQDPGQGLRLIYYSQIVNDFQKGDIAEGYSVSREKKESFPLTVTSAQKNPTAFYLCASSQDRETEAFFGQGTRLTVV.

The chain has TRBV28 and TRBJ1-1, with a weak D call TRBD1 (5 bases). Germline assignment: CDR1 MDHEN and CDR2 SYDVKM. The CDR3 consists of 15 residues. V was cut by 2 bases and J by 1 base, with 11 bases left in between. The CDR3 coding sequence is TGTGCCAGCAGTTTAATCCAGGGAACGAACACTGAAGCTTTCTTT. Translating it yields CASSLIQGTNTEAFF.

The J gene is TRBJ2-5, the V gene TRBV19, with TRBD2 identical over 7 bases. With 1 base clipped from V and 5 bases from J, the junction kept 10 bases outside the gene matches. The CDR3 covers 16 residues. CDR1 and CDR2 from the germline V gene are LNHDA and SQIVND (reference sequence). In DNA form, the CDR3 reads TGTGCCAGTAGTATAGCGTGGCGGGAGTTCGGTGAGACCCAGTACTTC. Translating it yields CASSIAWREFGETQYF.

V is TRBV27 and J is TRBJ2-3, with D hard to call. This CDR3 has 15 residues. V gave up 2 bases and J gave up 2 bases, with 11 bases separating them. Germline V gives CDR1 MNHEY, CDR2 SMNVEV (reference sequence). The DNA for the CDR3 is TGTGCCAGCAGTTTAGGAGACCTACCCACAGATACGCAGTATTTT. Translated: CASSLGDLPTDTQYF.

This chain uses TRBV12-5 with TRBJ2-3, with TRBD2 as a possible D gene (5 bases). V was trimmed by 6 bases and J by 10 bases, leaving 14 bases between them. The CDR3 contains 12 residues. Germline V lookup: CDR1 LGHNT, CDR2 FRNRAP. The DNA of the CDR3 is TGTGCTAGTGGCCACGAAGACGGGGCGCAGTATTTT. Its protein product is CASGHEDGAQYF.

The chain is built from TRBV7-9 and TRBJ2-6, with D unresolved. Germline V gives CDR1 SEHNR, CDR2 FQNEAQ (reference sequence). The germline V and J ends were trimmed by 2 bases and 10 bases, with 6 bases remaining between them. This CDR3 region has 12 residues. CDR3 sequence: CASSLKANVLTF. CDR3 nucleotide sequence: TGTGCCAGCAGCTTAAAAGCAAACGTCCTGACTTTC.

The CDR3 spells CARFLRQGEAFF. The CDR3 DNA follows: TGTGCCAGGTTTTTGAGGCAGGGGGAAGCTTTCTTT. The chain carries TRBV2 and TRBJ1-1, with D maybe TRBD1 (6 bases). From germline, CDR1 is SNHLY and CDR2 FYNNEI. Trimming took off 9 bases at V and 8 bases at J, with 16 bases between the two ends. The CDR3 has 12 residues.

DNA for the CDR3: TGTGCCAGCAGCCAAGATCAGCGACTCTATGGCTACACCTTC. Protein product: CASSQDQRLYGYTF. The chain couples TRBV14 to TRBJ1-2; no clear D. V gave up 0 bases and J gave up 4 bases, with 9 bases separating them. The CDR3 loop spans 14 amino acids. Germline values: CDR1 SGHDN, CDR2 FVKESK.

This chain uses TRBV10-3 with TRBJ1-1, with TRBD1 matching 10 bases. The CDR3 is made up of 14 amino acids. Germline V gene lookup returns CDR1 ENHRY and CDR2 SYGVKD. The J segment lost 9 bases and the V segment lost 5 bases, leaving 9 bases of the junction unmatched. CDR3 residues: CAISLTGTGVKAFF. The CDR3 nucleotides read TGTGCCATCAGTCTCACCGGGACAGGGGTCAAAGCTTTCTTT.

Here the CDR3 reads CASSVGTSGRIWQYF. The CDR3 DNA follows: TGTGCCAGCAGCGTAGGGACTAGCGGGAGAATATGGCAGTACTTC. The J gene is TRBJ2-7, the V gene TRBV9, with 13 bases lining up with TRBD2. CDR3 length equals 15 residues. Looked up from germline, CDR1 is SGDLS and CDR2 is YYNGEE. V was pared by 0 bases and J by 9 bases, with 6 bases of the junction left unmatched.

The chain has TRBV11-3 and TRBJ2-3; TRBD2 agrees at 9 bases. Per the germline V gene, CDR1 is SGHNT and CDR2 is YENEEA. The CDR3 runs 15 residues. The V and J ends lost 5 bases and 3 bases, in that order; junction bases with no gene match: 6. The CDR3 loop is CASSPKSGRTDTQYF. CDR3 sequence (DNA): TGTGCCAGCAGCCCCAAAAGCGGGAGGACAGATACGCAGTATTTT.

The chain joins TRBV15 to TRBJ1-3; TRBD1 agrees at 9 bases. From germline, CDR1 is LNHNV and CDR2 YYDKDF (reference sequence). The V segment lost 5 bases and the J segment 4 bases; nucleotides outside the gene matches: 0. This CDR3 contains 13 residues. The CDR3 sequence: CATSGTGGNTIYF. CDR3 nucleotides: TGTGCCACCAGCGGGACAGGGGGAAACACCATATATTTT.